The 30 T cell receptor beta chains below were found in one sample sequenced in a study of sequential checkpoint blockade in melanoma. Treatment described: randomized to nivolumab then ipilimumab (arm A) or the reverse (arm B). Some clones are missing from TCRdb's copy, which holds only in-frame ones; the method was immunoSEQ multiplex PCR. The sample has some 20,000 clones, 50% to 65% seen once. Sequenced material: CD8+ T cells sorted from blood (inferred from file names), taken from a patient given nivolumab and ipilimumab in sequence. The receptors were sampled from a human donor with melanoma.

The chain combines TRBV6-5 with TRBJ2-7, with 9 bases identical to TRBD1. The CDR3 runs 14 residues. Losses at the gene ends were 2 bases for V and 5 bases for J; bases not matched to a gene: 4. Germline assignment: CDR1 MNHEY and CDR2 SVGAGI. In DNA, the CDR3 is TGTGCCAGCAGTTACGGGACAGGGTCCCACGAGCAGTACTTC. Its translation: CASSYGTGSHEQYF.

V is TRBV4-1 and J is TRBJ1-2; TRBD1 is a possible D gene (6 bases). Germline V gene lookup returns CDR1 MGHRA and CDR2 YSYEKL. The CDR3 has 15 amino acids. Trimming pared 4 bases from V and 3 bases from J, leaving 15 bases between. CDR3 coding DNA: TGCGCCAGCAGCCTAGGGGGGGGGCGAGACTATGGCTACACCTTC. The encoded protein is CASSLGGGRDYGYTF.

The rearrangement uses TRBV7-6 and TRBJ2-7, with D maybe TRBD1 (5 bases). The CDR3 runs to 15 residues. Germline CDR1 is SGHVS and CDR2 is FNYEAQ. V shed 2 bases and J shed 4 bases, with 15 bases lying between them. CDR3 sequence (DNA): TGTGCCAGCAGCTTATCCGCAGGGCGACTTTACGAGCAGTACTTC. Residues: CASSLSAGRLYEQYF.

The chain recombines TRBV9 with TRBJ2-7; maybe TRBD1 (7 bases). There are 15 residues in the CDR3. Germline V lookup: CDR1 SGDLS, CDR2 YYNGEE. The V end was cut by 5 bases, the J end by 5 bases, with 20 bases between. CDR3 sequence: CASSAQGGGSDEQYF. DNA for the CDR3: TGTGCCAGCAGTGCTCAAGGAGGGGGCTCGGACGAGCAGTACTTC. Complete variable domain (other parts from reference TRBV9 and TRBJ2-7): DSGVTQTPKHLITATGQRVTLRCSPRSGDLSVYWYQQSLDQGLQFLIQYYNGEERAKGNILERFSAQQFPDLHSELNLSSLELGDSALYFCASSAQGGGSDEQYFGPGTRLTVT.

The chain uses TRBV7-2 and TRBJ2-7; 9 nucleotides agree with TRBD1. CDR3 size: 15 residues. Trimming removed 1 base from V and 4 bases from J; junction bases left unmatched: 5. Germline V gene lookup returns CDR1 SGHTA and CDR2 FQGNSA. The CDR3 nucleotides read TGTGCCAGCAGCTTAGAAGCGGGACAGGGTTACGAGCAGTACTTC. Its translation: CASSLEAGQGYEQYF.

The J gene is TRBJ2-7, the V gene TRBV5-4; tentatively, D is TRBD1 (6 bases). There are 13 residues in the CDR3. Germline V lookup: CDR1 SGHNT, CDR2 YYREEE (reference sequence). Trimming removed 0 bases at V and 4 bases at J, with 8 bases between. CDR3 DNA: TGTGCCAGCAGCTTGGAAGGGACATACGAGCAGTACTTC. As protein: CASSLEGTYEQYF.

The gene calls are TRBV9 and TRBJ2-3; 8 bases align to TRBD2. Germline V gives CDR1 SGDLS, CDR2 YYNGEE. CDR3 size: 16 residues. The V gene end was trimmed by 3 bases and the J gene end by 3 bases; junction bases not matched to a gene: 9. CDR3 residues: CASSGAGGGATDTQYF. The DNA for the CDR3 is TGTGCCAGCAGCGGGGCCGGGGGGGGCGCGACAGATACGCAGTATTTT.

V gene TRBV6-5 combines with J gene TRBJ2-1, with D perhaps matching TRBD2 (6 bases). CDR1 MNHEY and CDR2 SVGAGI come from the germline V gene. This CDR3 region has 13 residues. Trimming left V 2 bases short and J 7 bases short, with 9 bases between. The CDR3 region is CASSYGGVNEQFF. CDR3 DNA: TGTGCCAGCAGTTACGGAGGGGTGAATGAGCAGTTCTTC.

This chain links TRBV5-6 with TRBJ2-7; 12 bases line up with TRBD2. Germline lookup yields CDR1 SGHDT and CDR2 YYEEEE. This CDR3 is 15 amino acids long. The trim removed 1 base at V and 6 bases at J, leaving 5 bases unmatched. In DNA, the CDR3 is TGTGCCAGCAGCTTGACGACTAGCGGGAGTGCCGAGCAGTACTTC. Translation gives CASSLTTSGSAEQYF.

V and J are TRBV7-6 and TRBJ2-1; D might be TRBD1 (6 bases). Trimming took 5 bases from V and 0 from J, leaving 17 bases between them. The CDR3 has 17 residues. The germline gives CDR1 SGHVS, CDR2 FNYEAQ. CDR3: CASSISTGPSSYNEQFF. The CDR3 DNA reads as TGTGCCAGCAGCATATCGACAGGTCCTAGCTCCTACAATGAGCAGTTCTTC.

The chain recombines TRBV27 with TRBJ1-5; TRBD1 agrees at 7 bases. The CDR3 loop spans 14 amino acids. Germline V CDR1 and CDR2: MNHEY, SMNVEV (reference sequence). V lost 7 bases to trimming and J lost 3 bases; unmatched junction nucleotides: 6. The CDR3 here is CASNGTALNQPQHF. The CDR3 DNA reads TGTGCCAGCAACGGGACAGCCCTCAATCAGCCCCAGCATTTT.

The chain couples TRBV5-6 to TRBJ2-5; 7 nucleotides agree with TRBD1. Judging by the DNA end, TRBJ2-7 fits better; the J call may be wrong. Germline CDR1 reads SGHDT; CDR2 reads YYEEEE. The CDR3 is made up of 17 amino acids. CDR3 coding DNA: TGTGCCAGCAGCGGAACCCGGGACAGTATAACCCCCCACGAGCAGTACTTC. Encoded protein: CASSGTRDSITPHEQYF.

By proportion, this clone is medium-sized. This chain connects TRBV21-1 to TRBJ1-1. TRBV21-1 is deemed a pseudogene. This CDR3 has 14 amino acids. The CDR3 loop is CASSKVAGNTEAFF. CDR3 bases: TGTGCCAGCAGCAAAGTCGCGGGGAACACTGAAGCTTTCTTT.

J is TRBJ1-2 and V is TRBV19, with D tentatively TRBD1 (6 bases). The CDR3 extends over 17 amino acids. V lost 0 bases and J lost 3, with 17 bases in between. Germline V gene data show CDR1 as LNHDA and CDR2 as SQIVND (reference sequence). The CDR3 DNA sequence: TGTGCCAGTAGTATAGATGCGGACAGTAGTGTATACTATGGCTACACCTTC. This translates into CASSIDADSSVYYGYTF.

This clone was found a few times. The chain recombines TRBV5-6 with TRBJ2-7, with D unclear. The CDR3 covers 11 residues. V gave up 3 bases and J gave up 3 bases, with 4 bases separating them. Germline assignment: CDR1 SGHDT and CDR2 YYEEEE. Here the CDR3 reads CASSSGYEQYF. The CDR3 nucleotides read TGTGCCAGCAGCTCGGGCTACGAGCAGTACTTC.

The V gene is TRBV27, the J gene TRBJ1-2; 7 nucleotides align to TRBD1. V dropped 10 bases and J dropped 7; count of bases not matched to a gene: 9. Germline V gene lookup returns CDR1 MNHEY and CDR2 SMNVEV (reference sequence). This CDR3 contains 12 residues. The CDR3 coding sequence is TGTGCCACCAGAGAGGGGGCCAGTGGCTACACCTTC. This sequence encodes CATREGASGYTF.

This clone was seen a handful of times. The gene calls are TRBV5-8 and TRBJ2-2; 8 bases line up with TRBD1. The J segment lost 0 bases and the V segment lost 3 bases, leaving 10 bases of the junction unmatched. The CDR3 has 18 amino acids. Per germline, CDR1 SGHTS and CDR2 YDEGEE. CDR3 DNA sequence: TGTGCCAGCAGCTCCGGGACAGGAACGGCGCCGAACACCGGGGAGCTGTTTTTT. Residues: CASSSGTGTAPNTGELFF.

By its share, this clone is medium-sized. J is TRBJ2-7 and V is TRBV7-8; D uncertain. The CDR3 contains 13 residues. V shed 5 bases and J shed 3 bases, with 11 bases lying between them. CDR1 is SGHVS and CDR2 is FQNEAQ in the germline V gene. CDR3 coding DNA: TGTGCCAGCAGCCATGAGCCTGACTACGAGCAGTACTTC. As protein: CASSHEPDYEQYF.

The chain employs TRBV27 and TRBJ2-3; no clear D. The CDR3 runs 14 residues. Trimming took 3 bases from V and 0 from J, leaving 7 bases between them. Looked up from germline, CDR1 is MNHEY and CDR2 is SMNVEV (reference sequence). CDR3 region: CASSFLGSTDTQYF. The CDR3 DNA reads TGTGCCAGCAGTTTTCTAGGAAGCACAGATACGCAGTATTTT.

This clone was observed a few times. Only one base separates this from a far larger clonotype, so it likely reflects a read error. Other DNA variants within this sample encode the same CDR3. As DNA, the CDR3 is TGTGCCAGCAGCCTGAGGACAGGGGGGAACACTGAAGCTTTCTTT. It specifies CASSLRTGGNTEAFF. The V gene is TRBV11-2, the J gene TRBJ1-1, with 10 positions matching TRBD1. With V trimmed by 5 bases and J by 1 base, 4 bases remained unmatched. CDR3 length: 15 residues. The germline CDR1 and CDR2 sequences are SGHAT and FQNNGV.

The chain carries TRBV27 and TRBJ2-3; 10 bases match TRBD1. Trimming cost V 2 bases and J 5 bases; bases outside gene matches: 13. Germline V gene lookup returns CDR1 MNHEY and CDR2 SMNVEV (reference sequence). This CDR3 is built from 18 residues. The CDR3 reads CASSLMFRTGGTGDTQYF. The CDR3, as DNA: TGTGCCAGCAGTTTAATGTTCCGGACAGGGGGTACCGGAGATACGCAGTATTTT.

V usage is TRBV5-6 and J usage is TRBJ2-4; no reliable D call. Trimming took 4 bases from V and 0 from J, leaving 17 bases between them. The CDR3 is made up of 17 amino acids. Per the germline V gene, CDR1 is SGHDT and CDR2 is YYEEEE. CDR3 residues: CASSTSPDLLAKNIQYF. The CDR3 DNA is TGTGCCAGCAGCACCTCCCCAGATCTTCTAGCCAAAAACATTCAGTACTTC. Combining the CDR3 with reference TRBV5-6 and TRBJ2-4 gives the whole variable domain DAGVTQSPTHLIKTRGQQVTLRCSPKSGHDTVSWYQQALGQGPQFIFQYYEEEERQRGNFPDRFSGHQFPNYSSELNVNALLLGDSALYLCASSTSPDLLAKNIQYFGAGTRLSVL.

The DNA of the CDR3 is TGTGCCAGCAGCTCCGACAGGCTTGACGACAATGAGCAGTTCTTC. It is translated as CASSSDRLDDNEQFF. The rearrangement links TRBV7-2 to TRBJ2-1; tentatively, D is TRBD1 (6 bases). CDR1 is SGHTA, CDR2 FQGNSA, per germline. Trimming pared 4 bases from V and 5 bases from J, leaving 15 bases between. The CDR3 runs to 15 residues.

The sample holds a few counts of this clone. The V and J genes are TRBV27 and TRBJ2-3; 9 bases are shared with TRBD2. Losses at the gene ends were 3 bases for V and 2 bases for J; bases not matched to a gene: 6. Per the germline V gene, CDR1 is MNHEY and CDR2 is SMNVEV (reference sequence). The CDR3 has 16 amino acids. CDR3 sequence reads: CASSLVAGDNTDTQYF. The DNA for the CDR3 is TGTGCCAGCAGTTTGGTAGCGGGGGACAACACAGATACGCAGTATTTT.

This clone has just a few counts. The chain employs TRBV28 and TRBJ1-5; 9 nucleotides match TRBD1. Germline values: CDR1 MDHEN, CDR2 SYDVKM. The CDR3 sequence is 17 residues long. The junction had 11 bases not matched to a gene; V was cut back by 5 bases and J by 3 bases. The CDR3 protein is CASSPLGQGLNNQPQHF. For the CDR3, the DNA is TGTGCCAGCAGTCCTCTGGGACAGGGCTTGAACAATCAGCCCCAGCATTTT.

The CDR3 spells CASSMAINYGYTF. As DNA, the CDR3 is TGTGCCAGTAGTATGGCAATTAACTATGGCTACACCTTC. This chain uses TRBV19 with TRBJ1-2; D gene unclear. The CDR3 is 13 residues long. V was shortened by 3 bases and J by 1 base, with 6 bases between the two germline ends. Germline V gives CDR1 LNHDA, CDR2 SQIVND (reference sequence).

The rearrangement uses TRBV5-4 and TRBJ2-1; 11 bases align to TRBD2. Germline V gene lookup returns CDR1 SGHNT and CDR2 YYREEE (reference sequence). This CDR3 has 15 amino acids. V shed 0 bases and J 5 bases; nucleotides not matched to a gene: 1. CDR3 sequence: CASSLALAGDNEQFF. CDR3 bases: TGTGCCAGCAGCTTGGCACTAGCGGGAGACAATGAGCAGTTCTTC.

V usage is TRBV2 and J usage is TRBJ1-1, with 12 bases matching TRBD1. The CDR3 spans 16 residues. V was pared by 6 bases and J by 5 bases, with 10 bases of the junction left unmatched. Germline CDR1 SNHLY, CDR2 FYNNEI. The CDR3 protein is CASRPGTGGRYTEAFF. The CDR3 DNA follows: TGTGCCAGCAGACCCGGGACAGGGGGCCGGTATACTGAAGCTTTCTTT. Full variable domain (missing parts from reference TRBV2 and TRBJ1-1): EPEVTQTPSHQVTQMGQEVILRCVPISNHLYFYWYRQILGQKVEFLVSFYNNEISEKSEIFDDQFSVERPDGSNFTLKIRSTKLEDSAMYFCASRPGTGGRYTEAFFGQGTRLTVV.

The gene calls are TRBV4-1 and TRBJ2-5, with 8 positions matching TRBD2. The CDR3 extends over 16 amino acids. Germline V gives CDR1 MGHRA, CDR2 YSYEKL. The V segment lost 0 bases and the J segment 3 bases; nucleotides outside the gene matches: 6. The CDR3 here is CASSQDLGLGEETQYF. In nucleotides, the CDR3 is TGCGCCAGCAGCCAAGATTTGGGACTAGGCGAAGAGACCCAGTACTTC.

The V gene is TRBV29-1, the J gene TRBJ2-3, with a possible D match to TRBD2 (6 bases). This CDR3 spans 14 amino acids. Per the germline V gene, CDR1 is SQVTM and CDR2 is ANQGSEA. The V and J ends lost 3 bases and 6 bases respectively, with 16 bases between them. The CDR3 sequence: CSVDERGIGDTQYF. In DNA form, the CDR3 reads TGCAGCGTTGACGAGCGCGGGATAGGGGATACGCAGTATTTT.